This TCR beta chain derives from a study of T cell responses to AZD1222 COVID-19 vaccine. Libraries were prepared by immunoSEQ multiplex PCR; TCRdb keeps only in-frame clonotypes and omits some of them. The sample lists 100,000 to 130,000 clones, approximately 90% occurring once. Germline assignment: CDR1 LNHDA and CDR2 SQIVND (reference sequence). The CDR3 consists of 13 residues. Trimming removed 3 bases from V and 6 bases from J, with 9 bases in between. This sequence joins TRBV19 and TRBJ1-5; D is unresolved. The input for sequencing was peripheral blood, taken on day 0 of AZD1222 vaccination. The sequence was obtained from an adult in good health. As DNA, the CDR3 is TGTGCCAGTAGTATTGGGGTGGCTCAGCCCCAGCATTTT. Translating it yields CASSIGVAQPQHF. Based on the CDR3 plus reference TRBV19 and TRBJ1-5, the full variable domain is DGGITQSPKYLFRKEGQNVTLSCEQNLNHDAMYWYRQDPGQGLRLIYYSQIVNDFQKGDIAEGYSVSREKKESFPLTVTSAQKNPTAFYLCASSIGVAQPQHFGDGTRLSIL.